One and the same sample provided the 17 T cell receptor beta chains below, sequenced in a study of T cell repertoires in cytomegalovirus infection. TCRdb ran MiXCR on the reads and lists one entry per CDR3 protein. The sample consists of nearly 450,000 distinct CDR3 sequences, roughly 31% of them appearing once. Sequencing used PBMCs. The source is a human donor in good health (CMV status not recorded). Some clones in this sample may be carry-over from other donors' samples.

This clonotype was observed a handful of times. The gene calls are TRBV19 and TRBJ2-7; D ambiguous. The CDR3 spans 11 residues. Germline V gene data show CDR1 as LNHDA and CDR2 as SQIVND (reference sequence). Trimming pared 3 bases from V and 5 bases from J, leaving 5 bases between. CDR3 in amino acids: CASSMGHEQYF. Written as DNA, the CDR3 is TGTGCCAGTAGTATGGGCCACGAGCAGTACTTC.

The chain links TRBV7-8 to TRBJ2-3, with D perhaps matching TRBD1 (6 bases). CDR1 is SGHVS, CDR2 FQNEAQ, per germline. The CDR3 runs 15 residues. V was pared by 2 bases and J by 2 bases, with 11 bases between. This chain's CDR3 is CASSLSRGYTDTQYF. DNA of the CDR3: TGTGCCAGCAGCTTATCAAGGGGGTACACAGATACGCAGTATTTT.

The table lists this clonotype with a few counts. The V and J genes are TRBV7-2 and TRBJ2-1, with TRBD2 matching 7 bases. There are 18 residues in the CDR3. The J segment lost 6 bases and the V segment lost 1 base, leaving 15 bases of the junction unmatched. CDR1 is SGHTA and CDR2 is FQGNSA in the germline V gene. The DNA of the CDR3 is TGTGCCAGCAGCTTAGTAGCGGGTCGAAAGGGAGGAGGCAATGAGCAGTTCTTC. As protein: CASSLVAGRKGGGNEQFF.

The chain is built from TRBV6-6 and TRBJ2-7; tentatively, D is TRBD1 or TRBD2 (5 bases each). This CDR3 is built from 17 residues. The germline V gene encodes CDR1 MNHNY and CDR2 SVGAGI (reference sequence). With 5 bases removed from V and 1 base from J, the gap between germline ends came to 21 bases. CDR3 in amino acids: CASSGRGDRRGSYEQYF. CDR3 nucleotide sequence: TGTGCCAGCAGTGGTAGAGGGGATCGGCGTGGTTCCTACGAGCAGTACTTC.

CDR3 residues: CASSFGKNTEAFF. CDR3 coding DNA: TGTGCCAGCAGTTTTGGCAAGAACACTGAAGCTTTCTTT. The chain combines TRBV12-3 or TRBV12-4 with TRBJ1-1, with D unresolved. This CDR3 is 13 amino acids long. Between the trimmed V and J ends, which lost 3 bases and 1 base, there was a span of 6 bases.

This clonotype was seen more than once but under ten times. V usage is TRBV5-5 and J usage is TRBJ2-7; D assignment may be TRBD1 or TRBD2 (6 bases each). The V end lost 3 bases, the J end lost 6 bases, and 16 bases lay between the germline ends. Germline V gene data show CDR1 as SGHKS and CDR2 as YYEKEE (reference sequence). The CDR3 sequence is 14 residues long. CDR3 coding DNA: TGTGCCAGCAGCTCTTACGGGGGCCCCACCGAGCAGTACTTC. This gives the protein CASSSYGGPTEQYF.

This clonotype was picked up many times. This chain uses TRBV7-8 with TRBJ2-2; D perhaps matches TRBD2 (6 bases). Per germline, CDR1 SGHVS and CDR2 FQNEAQ. V was trimmed by 5 bases and J by 6 bases, leaving 16 bases between them. The CDR3 length is 15 residues. The DNA of the CDR3 is TGTGCCAGCAGCCTCCTAGACGGGGAGGCCGGGGAGCTGTTTTTT. Protein: CASSLLDGEAGELFF.

This clonotype was counted at least ten times. V usage is TRBV7-2 and J usage is TRBJ1-1; D unresolved. CDR3 length equals 13 residues. Trimming stripped 1 base from V and 4 bases from J, with 7 bases between. Germline lookup yields CDR1 SGHTA and CDR2 FQGNSA. Written as DNA, the CDR3 is TGTGCCAGCAGCTTAGGCGAGATCACTGAAGCTTTCTTT. It translates to CASSLGEITEAFF. Supplemented by reference TRBV7-2 and TRBJ1-1, the full variable domain reads GAGVSQSPSNKVTEKGKDVELRCDPISGHTALYWYRQSLGQGLEFLIYFQGNSAPDKSGLPSDRFSAERTGGSVSTLTIQRTQQEDSAVYLCASSLGEITEAFFGQGTRLTVV.

CDR3 coding DNA: TGTGCCAGCAGCAACGTACAGGGGTTGTACAATGAGCAGTTCTTC. Translated, it gives CASSNVQGLYNEQFF. V gene TRBV12-3 or TRBV12-4 combines with J gene TRBJ2-1, with 7 bases fitting TRBD1. V was pared by 6 bases and J by 4 bases, with 9 bases of the junction left unmatched. The CDR3 has 15 amino acids.

The sample holds a few counts of this clonotype. The V gene is TRBV7-2, the J gene TRBJ1-2, with D uncertain. Trimming pared 3 bases from V and 4 bases from J, leaving 9 bases between. The germline V gene has CDR1 SGHTA and CDR2 FQGNSA. This CDR3 spans 13 amino acids. CDR3 in amino acids: CASSFEGGYGYTF. The CDR3 DNA sequence: TGTGCCAGCAGCTTTGAGGGCGGCTATGGCTACACCTTC.

V and J are TRBV20-1 and TRBJ1-2; D is ambiguous. CDR3 length: 16 amino acids. Germline values: CDR1 DFQATT, CDR2 SNEGSKA (reference sequence). Trimming took off 3 bases at V and 2 bases at J, with 19 bases between the two ends. As DNA, the CDR3 is TGCAGTGCTAGCCGTGGGCGAACGCAGCAGAACTATGGCTACACCTTC. It translates to CSASRGRTQQNYGYTF.

A few counts support this clonotype. V is TRBV28 and J is TRBJ1-5; TRBD1 matches at 10 bases. The CDR3 is made up of 15 amino acids. CDR1 is MDHEN, CDR2 SYDVKM, per germline. V gave up 4 bases and J gave up 3 bases; unmatched junction bases: 3. The DNA for the CDR3 is TGTGCCAGCAGTTGGGACAGGGGTTCCAATCAGCCCCAGCATTTT. As protein: CASSWDRGSNQPQHF.

This clonotype was detected many times. The CDR3 DNA reads TGTGCCAGCAGCCACAACACGTCACCCCTCCACTTT. It codes for CASSHNTSPLHF. The V and J genes are TRBV7-2 and TRBJ1-6; D gene unclear. There are 12 residues in the CDR3. The germline gives CDR1 SGHTA, CDR2 FQGNSA. Trimming removed 5 bases from V and 10 bases from J, with 9 bases in between.

The rearrangement links TRBV10-2 to TRBJ1-2; TRBD1 is a possible D gene (6 bases). V lost 3 bases to trimming and J lost 2 bases, with 16 bases between them. The CDR3 has 16 residues. The germline V gene has CDR1 WSHSY and CDR2 SAAADI. The CDR3 region is CASSDLGGASNYGYTF. The CDR3 DNA reads as TGCGCCAGCAGTGATTTAGGGGGGGCCTCCAACTATGGCTACACCTTC.

The CDR3: CASSYGPRGVTEAFF. CDR3 sequence (DNA): TGTGCCAGCAGTTACGGGCCAAGGGGTGTCACTGAAGCTTTCTTT. The chain recombines TRBV6-2 or TRBV6-3 with TRBJ1-1, with a weak D call TRBD1 (5 bases). The CDR3 is 15 amino acids. CDR1 MNHEY and CDR2 SVGEGT come from the germline V gene. V was pared by 2 bases and J by 4 bases, with 14 bases between.

This clonotype appeared a few times. The CDR3 bases are TGTGCCAGCAGTTACTCGGGACGGAGCCAAGAGACCCAGTACTTC. It specifies CASSYSGRSQETQYF. This sequence joins TRBV6-5 and TRBJ2-5; tentatively, D is TRBD1 or TRBD2 (5 bases each). The CDR3 runs 15 residues. With 0 bases removed from V and 1 base from J, the gap between germline ends came to 9 bases. CDR1 and CDR2 (germline): MNHEY, SVGAGI.

This clonotype has just a few counts. The chain has TRBV7-9 and TRBJ1-2; 8 bases are a match to TRBD1. The CDR3 length is 14 residues. V dropped 2 bases and J dropped 3; count of bases not matched to a gene: 2. The germline CDR1 and CDR2 sequences are SEHNR and FQNEAQ (reference sequence). In DNA, the CDR3 is TGTGCCAGCAGCTTAAACAGGGGGGACTATGGCTACACCTTC. It is translated as CASSLNRGDYGYTF.